A single sample is the source of the 23 T cell receptor beta chains below, sequenced in a study of T cell responses to AZD1222 COVID-19 vaccine. TCRdb's table, derived via immunoSEQ multiplex PCR, lists solely in-frame clones and lacks some. The table records about 160,000 clones, 90% of them present only once. The sample here was peripheral blood, taken on day 0 of AZD1222 vaccination. The receptors were sampled from an adult in good health.

The V gene is TRBV5-6, the J gene TRBJ1-1; D ambiguous. V was pared by 0 bases and J by 2 bases, with 14 bases between. This CDR3 is built from 16 residues. Germline lookup yields CDR1 SGHDT and CDR2 YYEEEE. The CDR3 coding sequence is TGTGCCAGCAGCTTGGCTTCTAAAGGTTTCAACACTGAAGCTTTCTTT. It codes for CASSLASKGFNTEAFF.

The J gene is TRBJ2-7, the V gene TRBV19, with 11 bases that match TRBD2. Trimming at V came to 10 bases and at J to 1 base, leaving 3 bases not matched to a gene. The V gene's germline CDR1 is LNHDA and CDR2 SQIVND (reference sequence). The CDR3 consists of 13 residues. CDR3 sequence reads: CATGTSGSYEQYF. CDR3 sequence (DNA): TGTGCCACCGGGACTAGCGGTTCCTACGAGCAGTACTTC.

The V gene is TRBV5-1, the J gene TRBJ2-6; a possible D gene is TRBD2 (6 bases). The CDR3 loop spans 18 amino acids. V lost 1 base to trimming and J lost 0 bases, with 14 bases between them. Per germline, CDR1 SGHRS and CDR2 YFSETQ. CDR3 in amino acids: CASSLMGLTHSGANVLTF. CDR3 in DNA: TGCGCCAGCAGCTTGATGGGACTTACCCACTCTGGGGCCAACGTCCTGACTTTC.

This clone was counted many times. The CDR3 reads CASSLNQDTEAFF. CDR3 DNA: TGTGCCAGCAGCTTAAATCAAGACACTGAAGCTTTCTTT. This sequence joins TRBV11-3 and TRBJ1-1, with D hard to call. CDR3 length: 13 amino acids. In germline, CDR1 is SGHNT, CDR2 YENEEA. Trimming shortened V by 2 bases and J by 3 bases, and 7 bases separated the two germline ends. Filled out from reference TRBV11-3 and TRBJ1-1, the complete variable domain reads EAGVVQSPRYKIIEKKQPVAFWCNPISGHNTLYWYLQNLGQGPELLIRYENEEAVDDSQLPKDRFSAERLKGVDSTLKIQPAELGDSAVYLCASSLNQDTEAFFGQGTRLTVV.

The rearrangement links TRBV19 to TRBJ1-5; 7 positions match TRBD1. The germline gives CDR1 LNHDA, CDR2 SQIVND (reference sequence). The CDR3 covers 13 residues. Trimming at V came to 6 bases and at J to 4 bases, leaving 3 bases not matched to a gene. The CDR3 sequence: CASRKQGNQPQHF. CDR3 DNA: TGTGCCAGTAGAAAACAGGGGAATCAGCCCCAGCATTTT. The variable domain in full, with the rest retrieved from reference TRBV19 and TRBJ1-5, is DGGITQSPKYLFRKEGQNVTLSCEQNLNHDAMYWYRQDPGQGLRLIYYSQIVNDFQKGDIAEGYSVSREKKESFPLTVTSAQKNPTAFYLCASRKQGNQPQHFGDGTRLSIL.

This chain links TRBV30 with TRBJ1-1, with D unclear. From germline, CDR1 is GTSNPN and CDR2 SVGIG (reference sequence). The CDR3 is made up of 13 amino acids. Deletions cut 0 bases from V and 7 bases from J, with 12 bases between. CDR3 sequence (DNA): TGTGCCTGGAGTGTATTTAGTACTCTTGAAGCTTTCTTT. This encodes CAWSVFSTLEAFF.

This sequence joins TRBV28 and TRBJ1-4; D is uncertain. Germline V gene sequence: CDR1 MDHEN, CDR2 SYDVKM. V lost 3 bases and J 5 bases, leaving 7 bases between the germline ends. The CDR3 totals 13 residues. CDR3 sequence reads: CASSFLYNEKLFF. The CDR3 DNA sequence: TGTGCCAGCAGTTTCCTCTACAATGAAAAACTGTTTTTT.

The rearrangement uses TRBV27 and TRBJ2-7, with 8 nucleotides matching TRBD2. The CDR3 covers 13 residues. V gave up 5 bases and J gave up 2 bases; unmatched junction bases: 2. Germline CDR1 and CDR2: MNHEY and SMNVEV (reference sequence). The CDR3 DNA sequence: TGTGCCAGCAGTCCCGGGGGGGCCTACGAGCAGTACTTC. Encoded protein: CASSPGGAYEQYF.

In this sample, this clone turned up once. The V gene is TRBV24-1, the J gene TRBJ1-2; D is perhaps TRBD1 (6 bases). V lost 4 bases, J lost 2 bases, and 13 bases lay in between. There are 15 residues in the CDR3. CDR1 and CDR2 (germline): KGHDR, SFDVKD. CDR3 protein: CATSDSRTENYGYTF. In DNA, the CDR3 is TGTGCCACCAGTGACTCCAGGACAGAAAACTATGGCTACACCTTC.

This chain connects TRBV2 to TRBJ2-5; TRBD1 is a possible D gene (6 bases). Looked up from germline, CDR1 is SNHLY and CDR2 is FYNNEI. Trimming stripped 5 bases from V and 7 bases from J, with 17 bases between. This CDR3 contains 14 residues. The CDR3 sequence: CASSLAGQIRTQYF. For the CDR3, the DNA is TGTGCCAGCAGTCTTGCCGGACAGATAAGGACCCAGTACTTC.

The chain joins TRBV11-2 to TRBJ2-7; 9 bases map to TRBD2. From germline, CDR1 is SGHAT and CDR2 FQNNGV. The J segment lost 3 bases and the V segment lost 1 base, leaving 10 bases of the junction unmatched. The CDR3 is 17 residues long. DNA of the CDR3: TGTGCCAGCAGCTTAGGGGATAAAGCGGGGGGCGGCTACGAGCAGTACTTC. Translating gives CASSLGDKAGGGYEQYF.

A single count supports this clone. The chain joins TRBV30 to TRBJ1-3; D may be TRBD1 (5 bases). This CDR3 comprises 14 residues. Per germline, CDR1 GTSNPN and CDR2 SVGIG (reference sequence). V lost 1 base to trimming and J lost 7 bases, with 14 bases between them. The CDR3 nucleotides read TGTGCCTGGAGTGCTACAGGACCCCTGAACACCATATATTTT. Protein sequence: CAWSATGPLNTIYF.

The chain couples TRBV24-1 to TRBJ2-2, with D tentatively TRBD1 (6 bases). V lost 6 bases, J lost 4 bases, and 14 bases lay in between. The CDR3 length is 15 residues. Germline lookup yields CDR1 KGHDR and CDR2 SFDVKD. The CDR3 region has the DNA TGTGCCACCAGTCGACATACAGGGATCACCGGGGAGCTGTTTTTT. It yields the protein CATSRHTGITGELFF.

The chain joins TRBV19 to TRBJ2-6; perhaps TRBD1 as D (6 bases). Germline CDR1 and CDR2: LNHDA and SQIVND (reference sequence). There are 17 residues in the CDR3. V was clipped by 9 bases and J by 0 bases, with 18 bases between them. This CDR3 reads CASYPGTLNSGANVLTF. CDR3 DNA: TGTGCCAGCTACCCCGGGACACTGAACTCTGGGGCCAACGTCCTGACTTTC.

The chain uses TRBV25-1 and TRBJ1-1; TRBD1 aligns across 9 bases. Germline V lookup: CDR1 MGHDK, CDR2 SYGVNS. The CDR3 is made up of 14 amino acids. The J segment lost 5 bases and the V segment lost 5 bases, leaving 6 bases of the junction unmatched. DNA for the CDR3: TGTGCCAGCAGTTACGGGACAGGGTATACTGAAGCTTTCTTT. This sequence encodes CASSYGTGYTEAFF. Using reference TRBV25-1 and TRBJ1-1 for the parts outside the CDR3, the full variable domain is EADIYQTPRYLVIGTGKKITLECSQTMGHDKMYWYQQDPGMELHLIHYSYGVNSTEKGDLSSESTVSRIRTEHFPLTLESARPSHTSQYLCASSYGTGYTEAFFGQGTRLTVV.

This clone came up a few times. This chain connects TRBV27 to TRBJ1-5; D is ambiguous. The germline V and J ends were trimmed by 3 bases and 4 bases, with 7 bases remaining between them. CDR1 and CDR2 from the germline V gene are MNHEY and SMNVEV (reference sequence). The CDR3 is 13 residues long. CDR3 in DNA: TGTGCCAGCAGTTTTAACGGGAATCAGCCCCAGCATTTT. This translates into CASSFNGNQPQHF.

The chain carries TRBV27 and TRBJ1-2; a possible D gene is TRBD1 (5 bases). Trimming cost V 8 bases and J 8 bases, with 21 bases left between them. The CDR3 loop spans 14 amino acids. In germline, CDR1 is MNHEY, CDR2 SMNVEV (reference sequence). The CDR3 loop reads CASSLSRVSYGYTF. DNA of the CDR3: TGTGCCAGCTCCCTCAGCAGGGTATCATACGGCTACACCTTC.

The chain employs TRBV15 and TRBJ2-1; 7 nucleotides match TRBD1. V was clipped by 1 base and J by 3 bases; unmatched bases: 6. This CDR3 has 16 amino acids. CDR1 is LNHNV and CDR2 is YYDKDF in the germline V gene (reference sequence). DNA for the CDR3: TGTGCCACCAGCAGAGGTGAGGGGGCCATCTACAATGAGCAGTTCTTC. Translation gives CATSRGEGAIYNEQFF.

The gene calls are TRBV7-9 and TRBJ2-4, with D possibly matching TRBD2 (6 bases). This CDR3 is built from 14 residues. The V gene's germline CDR1 is SEHNR and CDR2 FQNEAQ (reference sequence). The V end lost 2 bases, the J end lost 1 base, and 6 bases lay between the germline ends. The chain's CDR3 is CASSLSGAKNIQYF. The DNA of the CDR3 is TGTGCCAGCAGCTTAAGCGGGGCCAAAAACATTCAGTACTTC. The full variable domain, completed using reference TRBV7-9 and TRBJ2-4, is DTGVSQNPRHKITKRGQNVTFRCDPISEHNRLYWYRQTLGQGPEFLTYFQNEAQLEKSRLLSDRFSAERPKGSFSTLEIQRTEQGDSAMYLCASSLSGAKNIQYFGAGTRLSVL.

The rearrangement links TRBV6-1 to TRBJ1-3; possible D gene TRBD1, 6 bases. There are 14 residues in the CDR3. Trimming removed 0 bases from V and 6 bases from J, with 9 bases in between. CDR1 and CDR2 from the germline V gene are MNHNS and SASEGT. CDR3 DNA: TGTGCCAGCAGTGAAGCGCACAGGGAAAACACCATATATTTT. This sequence encodes CASSEAHRENTIYF.

The chain couples TRBV4-3 to TRBJ2-3; D uncertain. The CDR3 length is 14 residues. Germline-derived CDR1 and CDR2 are LGHNA and YSLEER. Trimming left V 0 bases short and J 5 bases short, with 9 bases between. The CDR3 nucleotides read TGCGCCAGCAGCCAAGAATGGGTGGGAGATACGCAGTATTTT. It specifies CASSQEWVGDTQYF.

This rearrangement joins TRBV6-1 to TRBJ1-5; no definite D call. The CDR3 runs 13 residues. Germline loops: CDR1 MNHNS, CDR2 SASEGT. Trimming removed 0 bases at V and 6 bases at J, with 6 bases between. In DNA, the CDR3 is TGTGCCAGCAGTGAAGCTTTGGGTCAGCCCCAGCATTTT. It is translated as CASSEALGQPQHF.

Relative to its sample, this clone is medium-sized. This sequence joins TRBV6-1 and TRBJ1-6, with D possibly matching TRBD1 (5 bases). Trimming stripped 4 bases from V and 0 bases from J, with 19 bases between. The CDR3 runs 19 residues. The germline V gene has CDR1 MNHNS and CDR2 SASEGT. For the CDR3, the DNA is TGTGCCAGCAGTGGTCAGGAAGGGGCAGAGAGCTCCTATAATTCACCCCTCCACTTT. It is translated as CASSGQEGAESSYNSPLHF.